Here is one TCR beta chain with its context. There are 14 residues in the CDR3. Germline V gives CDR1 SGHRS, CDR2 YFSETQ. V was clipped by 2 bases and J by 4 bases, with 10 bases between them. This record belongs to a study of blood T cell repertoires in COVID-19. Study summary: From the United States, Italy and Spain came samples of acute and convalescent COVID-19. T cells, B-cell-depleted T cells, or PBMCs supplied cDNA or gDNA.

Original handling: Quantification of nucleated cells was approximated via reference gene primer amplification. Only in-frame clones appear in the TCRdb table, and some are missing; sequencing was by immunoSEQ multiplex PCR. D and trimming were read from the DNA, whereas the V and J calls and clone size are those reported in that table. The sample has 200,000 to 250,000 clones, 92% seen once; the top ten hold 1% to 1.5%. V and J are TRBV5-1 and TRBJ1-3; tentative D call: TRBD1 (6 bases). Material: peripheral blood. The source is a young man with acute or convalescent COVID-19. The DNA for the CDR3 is TGCGCCAGCAGCTTTTGGGGGACAGGAAACACCATATATTTT. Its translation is CASSFWGTGNTIYF.